Listed below are T cell receptor beta chains from one sample, sequenced in a study of blood T cell repertoires in COVID-19. Sequencing was performed with immunoSEQ multiplex PCR; in TCRdb, only in-frame clones are kept and a portion is missing. This sample has 380,000 or so clones, with 80% to 90% found just once. The sample was peripheral blood. These receptor sequences come from an older woman with COVID-19, enrolled during active disease. Both conserved end residues are part of each CDR3. A D gene is named only where the DNA matches it firmly. Only part of the rows carry a size: once, few, many, or a class if the clone is expanded.

d_call | j_call | v_call | clone_size | cdr3_nt | cdr3_aa
. | TRBJ1-1 | TRBV7-8 | many | TGTGCCAGCAGCTCAACTAGGGGCGGGGGGCATAGAAACACTGAAGCTTTCTTT | CASSSTRGGGHRNTEAFF
. | TRBJ2-1 | TRBV3-1/TRBV3-2 | . | TGTGCCAGCAGCCCGCAGGTCACTCCCTCACCCTACAATGAGCAGTTCTTC | CASSPQVTPSPYNEQFF
TRBD1 | TRBJ2-2 | TRBV9 | . | TGTGCCAGCAGCCTGCGGACAGGGGGGATCGGGGAGCTGTTTTTT | CASSLRTGGIGELFF
TRBD1 | TRBJ1-2 | TRBV5-5 | . | TGTGCCAGCAGCTTGATGGACAGGGAATTCCGGAGCTATGGCTACACCTTC | CASSLMDREFRSYGYTF
TRBD2 | TRBJ2-5 | TRBV2 | once | TGTGCCAGCAGTGAAGCTCGTCTAGCGGGGGTGGAGACCCAGTACTTC | CASSEARLAGVETQYF
TRBD2 | TRBJ2-3 | TRBV5-4 | . | TGTGCCAGCAGCTATCGACTAGCGGGGGGTTTTGGTACAGATACGCAGTATTTT | CASSYRLAGGFGTDTQYF
. | TRBJ1-1 | TRBV5-1 | . | TGCGCCAGCAGCTTTGACAGGAACACTGAAGCTTTCTTT | CASSFDRNTEAFF
TRBD2 | TRBJ2-1 | TRBV3-1/TRBV3-2 | few | TGTGCCAGCAGCCAAACTAGCGCCATGGACTACAATGAGCAGTTCTTC | CASSQTSAMDYNEQFF
TRBD1 | TRBJ1-1 | TRBV27 | . | TGTGCCAGCAGTTTTCAGGGGGCAGTGGGCACTGAAGCTTTCTTT | CASSFQGAVGTEAFF
TRBD2 | TRBJ2-1 | TRBV30 | . | TGTGCCTGGTCAAAACCGGGACTAGCGGGGGGGCTGGCCAATGAGCAGTTCTTC | CAWSKPGLAGGLANEQFF
TRBD2 | TRBJ2-7 | TRBV7-8 | . | TGTGCCAGCAGTGAAGCAGGGCAGCGGGGGCCCGACTCCTACGAGCAGTACTTC | CASSEAGQRGPDSYEQYF
. | TRBJ2-4 | TRBV9 | . | TGTGCCAGCAGCGTGAGAGATGACATTCAGTACTTC | CASSVRDDIQYF
TRBD1 | TRBJ1-1 | TRBV7-3 | . | TGTGCCAGCAGCTTAGGACAGGTAAACACTGAAGCTTTCTTT | CASSLGQVNTEAFF
. | TRBJ2-1 | TRBV30 | . | TGTGCCTGGAGGAGGTTTGTGCAGGGTACTGAATTCGGCGAGCAGTTCTTC | CAWRRFVQGTEFGEQFF
TRBD1 | TRBJ1-5 | TRBV5-8 | . | TGTGCCAGCAGCTGGGACAGGGGGGATCAGCCCCAGCATTTT | CASSWDRGDQPQHF
. | TRBJ1-4 | TRBV30 | . | TGTGCCTGGAGCATATTCGGTGAAGAACTGTTTTTT | CAWSIFGEELFF
TRBD1 | TRBJ2-1 | TRBV20-1 | . | TGCAGTGCCAGTCTAGGGGGCTGGGAGCAGTTCTTC | CSASLGGWEQFF
TRBD1 | TRBJ2-7 | TRBV11-3 | . | TGTGCCAGCAGCCCAAGTCAGGGGGCGATCCACGAGCAGTACTTC | CASSPSQGAIHEQYF